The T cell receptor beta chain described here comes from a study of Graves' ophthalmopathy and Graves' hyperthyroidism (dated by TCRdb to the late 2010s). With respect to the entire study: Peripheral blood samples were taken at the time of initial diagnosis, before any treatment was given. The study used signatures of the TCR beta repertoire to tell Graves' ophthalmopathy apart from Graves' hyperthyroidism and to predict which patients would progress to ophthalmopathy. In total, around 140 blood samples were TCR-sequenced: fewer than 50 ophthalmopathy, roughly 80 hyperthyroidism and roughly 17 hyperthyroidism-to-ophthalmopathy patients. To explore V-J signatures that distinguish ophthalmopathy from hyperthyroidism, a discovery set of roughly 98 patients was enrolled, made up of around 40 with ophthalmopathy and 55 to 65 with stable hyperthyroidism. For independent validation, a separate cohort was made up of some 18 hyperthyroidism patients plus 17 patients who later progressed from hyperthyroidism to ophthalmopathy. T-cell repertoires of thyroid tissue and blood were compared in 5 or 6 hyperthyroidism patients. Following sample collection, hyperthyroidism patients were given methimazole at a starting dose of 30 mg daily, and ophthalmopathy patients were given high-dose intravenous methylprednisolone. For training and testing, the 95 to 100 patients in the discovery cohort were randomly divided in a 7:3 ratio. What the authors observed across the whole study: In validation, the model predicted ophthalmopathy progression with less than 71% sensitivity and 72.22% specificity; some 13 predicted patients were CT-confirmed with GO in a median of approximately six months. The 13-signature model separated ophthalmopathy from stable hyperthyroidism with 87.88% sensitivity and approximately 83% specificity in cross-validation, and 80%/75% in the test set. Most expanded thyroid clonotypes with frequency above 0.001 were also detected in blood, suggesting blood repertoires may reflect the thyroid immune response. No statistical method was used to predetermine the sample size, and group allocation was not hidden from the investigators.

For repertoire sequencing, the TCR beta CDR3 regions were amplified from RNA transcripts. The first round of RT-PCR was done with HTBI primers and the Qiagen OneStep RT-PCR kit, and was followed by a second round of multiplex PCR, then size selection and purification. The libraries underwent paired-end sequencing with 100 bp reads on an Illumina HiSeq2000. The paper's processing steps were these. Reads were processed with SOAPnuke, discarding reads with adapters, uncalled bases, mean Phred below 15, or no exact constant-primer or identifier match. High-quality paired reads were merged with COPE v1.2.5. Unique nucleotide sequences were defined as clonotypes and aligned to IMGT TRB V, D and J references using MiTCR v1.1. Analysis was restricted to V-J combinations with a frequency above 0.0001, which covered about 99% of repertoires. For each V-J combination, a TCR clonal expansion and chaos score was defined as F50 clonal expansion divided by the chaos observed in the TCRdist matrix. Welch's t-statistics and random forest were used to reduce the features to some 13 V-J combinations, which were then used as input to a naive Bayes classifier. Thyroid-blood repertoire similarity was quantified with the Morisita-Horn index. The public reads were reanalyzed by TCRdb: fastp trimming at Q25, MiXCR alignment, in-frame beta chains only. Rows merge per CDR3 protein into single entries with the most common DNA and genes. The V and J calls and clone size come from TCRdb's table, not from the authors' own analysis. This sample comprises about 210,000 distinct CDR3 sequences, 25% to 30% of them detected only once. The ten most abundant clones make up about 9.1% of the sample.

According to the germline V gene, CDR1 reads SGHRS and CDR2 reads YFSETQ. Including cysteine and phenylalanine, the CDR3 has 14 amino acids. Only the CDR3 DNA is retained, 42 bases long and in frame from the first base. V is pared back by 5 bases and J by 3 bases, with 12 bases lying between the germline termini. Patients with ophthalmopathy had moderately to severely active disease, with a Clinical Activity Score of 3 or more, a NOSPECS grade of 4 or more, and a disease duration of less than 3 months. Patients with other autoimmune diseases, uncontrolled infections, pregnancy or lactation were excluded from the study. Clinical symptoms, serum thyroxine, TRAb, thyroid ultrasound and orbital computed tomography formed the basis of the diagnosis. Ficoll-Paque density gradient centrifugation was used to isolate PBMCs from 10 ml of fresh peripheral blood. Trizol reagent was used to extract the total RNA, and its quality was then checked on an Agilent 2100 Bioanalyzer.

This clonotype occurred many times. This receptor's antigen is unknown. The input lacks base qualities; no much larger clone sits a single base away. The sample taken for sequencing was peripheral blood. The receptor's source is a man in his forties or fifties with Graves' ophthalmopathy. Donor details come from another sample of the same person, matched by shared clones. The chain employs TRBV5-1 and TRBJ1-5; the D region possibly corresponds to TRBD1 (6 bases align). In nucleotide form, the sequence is TGCGCCAGCAGTGTGGGGGGCGTCAATCAGCCCCAGCATTTT. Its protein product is CASSVGGVNQPQHF.